The 20 T cell receptor beta chains listed next were all sequenced from one sample in a study of T cell responses to AZD1222 COVID-19 vaccine (dated by TCRdb to 2020 to 2022). The intended sense of this specimen's time point label: about 28 days (+/-7) after the second vaccine dose. Libraries were built with the immunoSEQ multiplex PCR assay. As stored in TCRdb, this immuneACCESS dataset retains in-frame rearrangements with V and J assigned. A fraction of the clones does not appear; measured against another copy, unresolved V genes explain less than half of the discrepancy, and the remainder lacks a known reason. A total of about 120,000 clones appear in this sample, 80% to 90% of them only once. About 27% of the sample is in the top ten clones. Sequenced material: peripheral blood, taken 28 days after the second AZD1222 dose. The receptors stem from an adult who received the AZD1222 COVID-19 vaccine.

The rearrangement uses TRBV11-2 and TRBJ1-5, with 8 positions matching TRBD1. Trimming removed 5 bases from V and 0 bases from J; junction bases left unmatched: 3. Germline CDR1 is SGHAT and CDR2 is FQNNGV. The CDR3 extends over 15 amino acids. The CDR3 bases are TGTGCCAGCAGCCCGACAGGGGATAGCAATCAGCCCCAGCATTTT. It codes for CASSPTGDSNQPQHF.

The chain recombines TRBV7-2 with TRBJ2-3; possibly TRBD2 for D (7 bases). V shed 7 bases and J shed 2 bases, with 13 bases lying between them. CDR1 and CDR2 from the germline V gene are SGHTA and FQGNSA. The CDR3 is 14 residues long. CDR3 sequence (DNA): TGTGCCAGCACTTGGCGGGGGCCCACAGATACGCAGTATTTT. Encoded protein: CASTWRGPTDTQYF.

The chain has TRBV6-5 and TRBJ2-5, with a tentative D call TRBD1 (6 bases). The CDR3 sequence is 13 residues long. Trimming took 2 bases from V and 5 from J, leaving 9 bases between them. Germline V gene lookup returns CDR1 MNHEY and CDR2 SVGAGI. The DNA of the CDR3 is TGTGCCAGCAGTTACCTTGGACAGGAGACCCAGTACTTC. Its translation: CASSYLGQETQYF.

The chain links TRBV7-8 to TRBJ2-1; no reliable D call. This CDR3 has 12 residues. V was clipped by 7 bases and J by 10 bases, with 14 bases between them. CDR1 is SGHVS and CDR2 is FQNEAQ in the germline V gene. The CDR3 is CASNSAAREQFF. CDR3 bases: TGTGCCAGCAACTCGGCGGCTCGGGAGCAGTTCTTC.

V usage is TRBV15 and J usage is TRBJ1-5, with no clear D. Germline V gene lookup returns CDR1 LNHNV and CDR2 YYDKDF (reference sequence). The CDR3 consists of 12 residues. V was cut by 6 bases and J by 2 bases, with 5 bases left in between. CDR3 coding DNA: TGTGCCACCAGTTATGGCAATCAGCCCCAGCATTTT. Amino acids: CATSYGNQPQHF.

V usage is TRBV14 and J usage is TRBJ2-3; D gene unclear. This CDR3 is built from 15 residues. CDR1 is SGHDN, CDR2 FVKESK, per germline. The ends were cut back, 2 bases at V and 2 bases at J, with 11 bases in the middle. Here the CDR3 reads CASSQHTKNTDTQYF. CDR3 coding DNA: TGTGCCAGCAGCCAACATACCAAAAACACAGATACGCAGTATTTT.

This chain uses TRBV2 with TRBJ1-5; 10 bases align to TRBD1. The CDR3 is made up of 15 amino acids. After removal of 4 bases from V and 4 bases from J, the junction contained 4 bases not matched to a gene. Germline CDR1 is SNHLY and CDR2 is FYNNEI. CDR3 in amino acids: CASSAAGQGNQPQHF. CDR3 nucleotide sequence: TGTGCCAGCAGTGCAGCGGGACAGGGGAATCAGCCCCAGCATTTT.

The chain carries TRBV28 and TRBJ2-7; D may correspond to TRBD1 or TRBD2 (5 bases each). The V gene's germline CDR1 is MDHEN and CDR2 SYDVKM. The V end was cut by 5 bases, the J end by 2 bases, with 13 bases between. CDR3 size: 14 residues. CDR3 in amino acids: CASSKGDRPYEQYF. The CDR3 coding sequence is TGTGCCAGCAGTAAAGGGGACCGCCCCTACGAGCAGTACTTC. Complete variable domain (other parts from reference TRBV28 and TRBJ2-7): DVKVTQSSRYLVKRTGEKVFLECVQDMDHENMFWYRQDPGLGLRLIYFSYDVKMKEKGDIPEGYSVSREKKERFSLILESASTNQTSMYLCASSKGDRPYEQYFGPGTRLTVT.

J is TRBJ1-2 and V is TRBV19; D is uncertain. CDR1 LNHDA and CDR2 SQIVND come from the germline V gene (reference sequence). V gave up 4 bases and J gave up 0 bases, with 15 bases separating them. This CDR3 contains 16 residues. The CDR3 is CASSTRPQAANYGYTF. For the CDR3, the DNA is TGTGCCAGTAGTACCCGCCCGCAGGCGGCTAACTATGGCTACACCTTC. The entire variable domain, with the rest obtained from reference TRBV19 and TRBJ1-2, is as follows: DGGITQSPKYLFRKEGQNVTLSCEQNLNHDAMYWYRQDPGQGLRLIYYSQIVNDFQKGDIAEGYSVSREKKESFPLTVTSAQKNPTAFYLCASSTRPQAANYGYTFGSGTRLTVV.

The J gene is TRBJ2-5, the V gene TRBV7-8; D tentatively reads TRBD1 or TRBD2 (5 bases each). V was cut by 5 bases and J by 5 bases, with 15 bases left in between. CDR3 length: 14 amino acids. The germline gives CDR1 SGHVS, CDR2 FQNEAQ. CDR3 loop: CASSRGPSWETQYF. The CDR3 DNA is TGTGCCAGCAGCCGGGGCCCCTCCTGGGAGACCCAGTACTTC.

The gene calls are TRBV4-1 and TRBJ1-3; D gene ambiguous. V was pared by 0 bases and J by 0 bases, with 18 bases between. Germline V lookup: CDR1 MGHRA, CDR2 YSYEKL. The CDR3 extends over 19 amino acids. The CDR3 DNA is TGCGCCAGCAGCCAAGAGCCCCTGCGACTCGATAGCTCTGGAAACACCATATATTTT. As protein: CASSQEPLRLDSSGNTIYF.

This sequence joins TRBV6-5 and TRBJ1-4; D is possibly TRBD1 (6 bases). With 2 bases removed from V and 8 bases from J, the gap between germline ends came to 9 bases. Germline V gene data show CDR1 as MNHEY and CDR2 as SVGAGI. CDR3 length: 13 amino acids. CDR3 protein: CASSYRGDEKLFF. In nucleotides, the CDR3 is TGTGCCAGCAGTTACAGGGGGGACGAAAAACTGTTTTTT.

The gene calls are TRBV7-3 and TRBJ2-2; no clear D. The CDR3 spans 12 residues. V shed 5 bases and J shed 8 bases, with 9 bases lying between them. Germline V gives CDR1 SGHTA, CDR2 FQGTGA. The CDR3 sequence: CASSAALGELFF. The CDR3 coding sequence is TGTGCCAGCAGCGCGGCCTTGGGGGAGCTGTTTTTT.

This rearrangement joins TRBV2 to TRBJ1-2; D gene uncertain. CDR3 length: 14 amino acids. The V end was cut by 5 bases, the J end by 8 bases, with 18 bases between. CDR1 SNHLY and CDR2 FYNNEI come from the germline V gene. The CDR3 spells CASSTNPRGDGYTF. CDR3 coding DNA: TGTGCCAGCAGTACAAATCCCCGTGGTGACGGCTACACCTTC. The entire variable domain, with the rest obtained from reference TRBV2 and TRBJ1-2, is as follows: EPEVTQTPSHQVTQMGQEVILRCVPISNHLYFYWYRQILGQKVEFLVSFYNNEISEKSEIFDDQFSVERPDGSNFTLKIRSTKLEDSAMYFCASSTNPRGDGYTFGSGTRLTVV.

The chain joins TRBV6-1 to TRBJ2-3, with a possible D match to TRBD2 (6 bases). The CDR3 has 16 residues. Per germline, CDR1 MNHNS and CDR2 SASEGT. The V end was cut by 2 bases, the J end by 0 bases, with 12 bases between. The CDR3 DNA is TGTGCCAGCAGTGAACTGGGACTGACTAGCACAGATACGCAGTATTTT. The encoded protein is CASSELGLTSTDTQYF.

This chain uses TRBV6-5 with TRBJ1-1; D call uncertain. The CDR3 is made up of 15 amino acids. Looked up from germline, CDR1 is MNHEY and CDR2 is SVGAGI. Trimming took 1 base from V and 1 from J, leaving 10 bases between them. The CDR3 loop is CASSYLVRGNTEAFF. CDR3 DNA: TGTGCCAGCAGTTACTTAGTTCGGGGGAACACTGAAGCTTTCTTT.

This clone was found a few times. V gene TRBV6-4 combines with J gene TRBJ2-3; D gene uncertain. Looked up from germline, CDR1 is MRHNA and CDR2 is SNTAGT. Trimming cost V 4 bases and J 4 bases, with 15 bases left between them. The CDR3 contains 15 residues. This chain's CDR3 is CASSVIVGYPDTQYF. Written as DNA, the CDR3 is TGTGCCAGCAGTGTGATAGTTGGGTACCCAGATACGCAGTATTTT.

V gene TRBV6-1 combines with J gene TRBJ1-5; the D is unclear. The CDR3 is made up of 11 amino acids. V was cut by 6 bases and J by 10 bases, with 10 bases left in between. CDR1 and CDR2 (germline): MNHNS, SASEGT. The CDR3 loop is CASSPFGPQHF. Here the CDR3 DNA reads TGTGCCAGCAGCCCCTTTGGCCCCCAGCATTTT.

The chain is built from TRBV11-2 and TRBJ1-2; the D gene is possibly TRBD1 (5 bases). The CDR3 covers 14 residues. CDR1 and CDR2 from the germline V gene are SGHAT and FQNNGV. Between the trimmed V and J ends, which lost 6 bases and 3 bases, there was a span of 14 bases. CDR3 nucleotides: TGTGCCAGCAGTTCAATTGCGGGGGACTATGGCTACACCTTC. It encodes CASSSIAGDYGYTF.

The rearrangement uses TRBV19 and TRBJ1-6, with a weak D call TRBD1 (5 bases). The ends were cut back, 8 bases at V and 0 bases at J, with 8 bases in the middle. The CDR3 is 14 amino acids. CDR1 is LNHDA and CDR2 is SQIVND in the germline V gene (reference sequence). CDR3 sequence: CASLDSSYNSPLHF. In DNA, the CDR3 is TGTGCCAGTCTCGACAGCTCCTATAATTCACCCCTCCACTTT.